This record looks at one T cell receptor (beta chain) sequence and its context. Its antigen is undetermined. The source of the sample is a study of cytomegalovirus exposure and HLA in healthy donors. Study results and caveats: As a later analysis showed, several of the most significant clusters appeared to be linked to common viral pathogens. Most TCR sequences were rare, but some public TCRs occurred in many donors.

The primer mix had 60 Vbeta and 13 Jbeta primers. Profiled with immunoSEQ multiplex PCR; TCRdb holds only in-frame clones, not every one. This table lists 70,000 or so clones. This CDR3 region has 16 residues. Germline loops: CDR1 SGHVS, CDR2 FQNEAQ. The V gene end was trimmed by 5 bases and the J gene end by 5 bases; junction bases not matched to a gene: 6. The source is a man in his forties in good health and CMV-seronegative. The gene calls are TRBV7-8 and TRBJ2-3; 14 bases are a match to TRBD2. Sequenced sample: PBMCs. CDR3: CASSTGLAGVEDTQYF. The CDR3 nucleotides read TGTGCCAGCAGCACGGGACTAGCGGGAGTGGAAGATACGCAGTATTTT.